This is a list of T cell receptor beta chains from one sample in a study of radiation and T cells in renal cell carcinoma. Generated by immunoSEQ multiplex PCR, the TCRdb table keeps only in-frame clones and is missing some. This table has about 9,300 clones, around 63% appearing once. The sample in question was tumor tissue, obtained from a patient whose treatment included radiotherapy and nephrectomy. The receptor set was obtained from a woman between 45 and 65 years old with renal cell carcinoma. CDR3s include the opening cysteine and the closing phenylalanine or tryptophan. D genes are given only for firm matches. Not all rows give a size; the values are once, few, many and, for expanded clones, a class.

CDR3 DNA: TGTGCCAGCAGTAAGCACAGGGGTTACGATCAGCCCCAGCATTTT
CDR3 protein: CASSKHRGYDQPQHF
V gene: TRBV6-5
J gene: TRBJ1-5
clone size: once
D gene: TRBD1

CDR3 DNA: TGTGCCAGCAGCCCAGGGGGGAAACTGTTTTTT
CDR3 protein: CASSPGGKLFF
V gene: TRBV14
J gene: TRBJ1-4
clone size: medium-sized
D gene: TRBD1

CDR3 DNA: TGCGCCAGCAGCCTAGGCTTCAATCAGCCCCAGCATTTT
CDR3 protein: CASSLGFNQPQHF
V gene: TRBV4-3
J gene: TRBJ1-5
clone size: -
D gene: -

CDR3 DNA: TGTGCCAGCAGCAAGGTAACGACAGGTCGGGAAGCTTTCTTT
CDR3 protein: CASSKVTTGREAFF
V gene: TRBV7-2
J gene: TRBJ1-1
clone size: -
D gene: -

CDR3 DNA: TGTGCCAGCAGCCAAGGAGACAGGGGCGGGACAGATACGCAGTATTTT
CDR3 protein: CASSQGDRGGTDTQYF
V gene: TRBV4-2
J gene: TRBJ2-3
clone size: -
D gene: TRBD1

CDR3 DNA: TGCAGTGCCAGCCTCTCTTTAAAACTGTTTTTT
CDR3 protein: CSASLSLKLFF
V gene: TRBV20-1
J gene: TRBJ1-4
clone size: -
D gene: -

CDR3 DNA: TGTGCCAGCAGCCCTACGACAGGGTATGCCTACGAGCAGTACTTC
CDR3 protein: CASSPTTGYAYEQYF
V gene: TRBV11-2
J gene: TRBJ2-7
clone size: -
D gene: TRBD1

CDR3 DNA: TGTGCCGTTCGGTCGGGGGGCAAAGACATTCAGTACTTC
CDR3 protein: CAVRSGGKDIQYF
V gene: TRBV6-5
J gene: TRBJ2-4
clone size: few
D gene: -

CDR3 DNA: TGTGCCAGCAGGCCCGGGACTCACACCGGGGAGCTGTTTTTT
CDR3 protein: CASRPGTHTGELFF
V gene: TRBV6-1
J gene: TRBJ2-2
clone size: few
D gene: -

CDR3 DNA: TGCGCCAGCAGCCCACGGGACACCTTCTACGAGCAGTACTTC
CDR3 protein: CASSPRDTFYEQYF
V gene: TRBV5-1
J gene: TRBJ2-7
clone size: -
D gene: -

CDR3 DNA: TGTGCCAGCATTCGAACCGGCCGGGTCGATGAGCAGTTCTTC
CDR3 protein: CASIRTGRVDEQFF
V gene: TRBV7-2
J gene: TRBJ2-1
clone size: few
D gene: -

CDR3 DNA: TGTGCCAGCAGCTTAGCCCAGGGGAATAATTCACCCCTCCACTTT
CDR3 protein: CASSLAQGNNSPLHF
V gene: TRBV7-2
J gene: TRBJ1-6
clone size: -
D gene: -